This T cell receptor beta chain is from a study of cytomegalovirus exposure and HLA in healthy donors. Primers for the PCR totalled 60 Vbeta and 13 Jbeta. TCRdb keeps only in-frame clones here, not all; method: immunoSEQ multiplex PCR. Among 55,000 to 75,000 clones listed, around 80% were seen once. Sequencing used PBMCs. The clonotype originates from a girl under 18 in good health and CMV-seropositive.

CDR3 DNA: TGTGCCTGGAGTGTTTATAACTATGGCTACACCTTC. Protein sequence: CAWSVYNYGYTF. The V gene is TRBV30, the J gene TRBJ1-2; D ambiguous. CDR1 is GTSNPN and CDR2 is SVGIG in the germline V gene (reference sequence). This CDR3 has 12 residues. V lost 0 bases to trimming and J lost 1 base, with 3 bases between them.